The rows below give T cell receptor beta chains drawn from one sample of a study of shared clonotypes between healthy human individuals. Sequenced by immunoSEQ multiplex PCR; TCRdb stores in-frame clones only, minus some. Here the sample spans fewer than 1 million clones, about 96% being singletons. Sequencing was done on a sample of naive CD8+ T cells sorted from blood. These receptors all stem from a man aged 30 to 39 in good health. Each CDR3 is given with its conserved first and last residue. The order of the fields is D gene, J gene, V gene, clone size, CDR3 protein, CDR3 DNA. A D gene is named only where the DNA matches it firmly. Some rows have no size entry. The others give once, few or many, or a class for an expanded clone.

>NA|TRBJ1-2|TRBV10-2|NA
CASSEFRGRDGYTF
TGCGCCAGCAGTGAGTTCAGAGGCAGGGACGGCTACACCTTC
>TRBD2|TRBJ2-3|TRBV11-2|once
CASSQKLAALTDTQYF
TGTGCCAGCAGCCAAAAACTAGCGGCACTCACAGATACGCAGTATTTT
>NA|TRBJ1-4|TRBV2|NA
CASSDRVDNEKLFF
TGTGCCAGCAGTGACAGGGTAGATAATGAAAAACTGTTTTTT
>NA|TRBJ1-1|TRBV27|once
CASSQGMNTEAFF
TGTGCCAGCAGCCAGGGCATGAACACTGAAGCTTTCTTT
>NA|TRBJ2-1|TRBV9|NA
CASSVVGGAAYNEQFF
TGTGCCAGCAGCGTAGTTGGGGGCGCCGCCTACAATGAGCAGTTCTTC
>TRBD1|TRBJ2-2|TRBV5-1|NA
CASSGTGVTGELFF
TGCGCCAGCAGCGGGACAGGGGTCACCGGGGAGCTGTTTTTT
>TRBD2|TRBJ2-7|TRBV14|NA
CASSQTSPTSGSTYEQYF
TGTGCCAGCAGCCAAACCTCCCCGACTAGCGGGTCTACCTACGAGCAGTACTTC
>NA|TRBJ2-5|TRBV9|NA
CASSVEGSAGETQYF
TGTGCCAGCAGCGTAGAAGGTAGCGCCGGAGAGACCCAGTACTTC
>TRBD1|TRBJ2-7|TRBV27|NA
CASGTASYEQYF
TGTGCCAGCGGGACAGCTAGCTACGAGCAGTACTTC
>NA|TRBJ2-1|TRBV18|NA
CASSSGEGFNEQFF
TGTGCCAGCTCGTCCGGCGAAGGGTTCAATGAGCAGTTCTTC
>TRBD1|TRBJ1-5|TRBV5-5|NA
CASSPTPDRDQPQHF
TGTGCCAGCAGCCCCACTCCGGACAGGGACCAGCCCCAGCATTTT
>TRBD1|TRBJ1-5|TRBV7-2|NA
CASSLAGTGGVRNQPQHF
TGTGCCAGCAGCTTAGCCGGGACAGGGGGCGTTCGGAATCAGCCCCAGCATTTT